This is a list of T cell receptor beta chains from one sample in a study of blood T cell repertoires in COVID-19. Here immunoSEQ multiplex PCR was the method, and the copy in TCRdb shows in-frame clones only, minus some. The data show under 95,000 clones, 90% to 95% seen once. The specimen was peripheral blood. The receptors derive from a man in his fifties with COVID-19, enrolled during active disease. The CDR3 runs from the conserved cysteine through the conserved F or W. Each record gives: CDR3 length, D gene, clone size, J gene, V gene, CDR3 DNA, CDR3 protein. A D gene is named only where the DNA matches it firmly. The size of a clone is reported for some rows only, either as once, few or many, or as a class for expanded clones.

>15|TRBD1|NA|TRBJ2-5|TRBV12-5
TGTGCTAGTGGTTTAGGACAGGGGGGAAGAGAGACCCAGTACTTC
CASGLGQGGRETQYF
>15|NA|NA|TRBJ2-5|TRBV2
TGTGCCAGCAGTGAAGAGGGTGGCAGGGAAGAGACCCAGTACTTC
CASSEEGGREETQYF
>15|NA|NA|TRBJ1-1|TRBV6-5
TGTGCCAGCAGTTACTCGTCCCGGGGAGACACTGAAGCTTTCTTT
CASSYSSRGDTEAFF
>18|NA|NA|TRBJ1-1|TRBV7-9
TGTGCCAGCAGCCACGCGATTCAGAGACAGCGTCTGAACACTGAAGCTTTCTTT
CASSHAIQRQRLNTEAFF
>13|TRBD2|NA|TRBJ2-1|TRBV13
TGTGCCAGCACACTAGCGGGGGCCAATGAGCAGTTCTTC
CASTLAGANEQFF
>12|TRBD1|few|TRBJ1-5|TRBV19
TGTGCCGCCCGACAGGGTGGCCAGCCCCAGCATTTT
CAARQGGQPQHF
>16|TRBD2|NA|TRBJ2-2|TRBV19
TGTGCCAGTACCCTACTAGCGGGAGTCGGAACCGGGGAGCTGTTTTTT
CASTLLAGVGTGELFF
>13|NA|NA|TRBJ2-1|TRBV10-3
TGTGCCATCAGTGAGTCAAGCCCTATTGAGCAGTTCTTC
CAISESSPIEQFF
>13|NA|NA|TRBJ2-4|TRBV11-2
TGTGCCAGCAGCTTAAGTATCGAGGGCCCCCAGTACTTC
CASSLSIEGPQYF
>16|NA|NA|TRBJ1-1|TRBV7-2
TGTGCCAGCAGCCCACCCGGGGGGGAGGGGAACACTGAAGCTTTCTTT
CASSPPGGEGNTEAFF
>12|NA|NA|TRBJ2-7|TRBV7-8
TGTGCCAGCAGCTTAGACCCGAGAGAGCAGTACTTC
CASSLDPREQYF
>15|TRBD1|NA|TRBJ2-1|TRBV5-1
TGCGCCAGCAGCTCCGGACAGGGGGCGTCCAATGAGCAGTTCTTC
CASSSGQGASNEQFF
>14|NA|NA|TRBJ1-1|TRBV5-1
TGCGCCAGCAGCCAGGGACATGAGAACACTGAAGCTTTCTTT
CASSQGHENTEAFF
>14|NA|NA|TRBJ1-4|TRBV5-1
TGCGCCAGCAGCCCTAACAGAGCTAATGAAAAACTGTTTTTT
CASSPNRANEKLFF
>15|TRBD1|NA|TRBJ1-3|TRBV6-5
TGTGCCAGCAGTTACCAGGGGGCAGGGGGAAACACCATATATTTT
CASSYQGAGGNTIYF
>13|TRBD1|NA|TRBJ2-1|TRBV10-3
TGTGCCATCAGTGAGCGAGACAGGGACGAGCAGTTCTTC
CAISERDRDEQFF
>13|NA|once|TRBJ2-2|TRBV12-3/TRBV12-4
TGTGCCAGCACCATACGAACTCCGGGGGAGCTGTTTTTT
CASTIRTPGELFF
>14|NA|NA|TRBJ2-5|TRBV7-9
TGTGCCAGCAGCCCCGAACCCCTAGGCGAGACCCAGTACTTC
CASSPEPLGETQYF
>12|NA|NA|TRBJ1-1|TRBV29-1
TGCAGCGTTGACAGGGGTGAGACTGAAGCTTTCTTT
CSVDRGETEAFF
>14|NA|NA|TRBJ1-1|TRBV10-3
TGTGCCATCAGTGCGACAGAGTTGAACACTGAAGCTTTCTTT
CAISATELNTEAFF
>15|TRBD2|NA|TRBJ2-7|TRBV7-8
TGTGCCAGCAGCTCAGGAGGTGCGGGGGACTACGAGCAGTACTTC
CASSSGGAGDYEQYF
>17|NA|NA|TRBJ2-3|TRBV24-1
TGTGCCACCAGTGATTCCTACAGGGAAGGGGGCACAGATACGCAGTATTTT
CATSDSYREGGTDTQYF
>15|TRBD1|NA|TRBJ1-2|TRBV7-2
TGTGCCAGCAGCCCCCGGGACAGACACTATTATGGCTACACCTTC
CASSPRDRHYYGYTF
>15|NA|NA|TRBJ2-1|TRBV27
TGTGCCAGCAGTTTACTCGGGAGTCTTTACAATGAGCAGTTCTTC
CASSLLGSLYNEQFF
>16|TRBD1|NA|TRBJ2-2|TRBV3-1/TRBV3-2
TGTGCCAGCAGCCAGGGGGGACAGGGGTACACCGGGGAGCTGTTTTTT
CASSQGGQGYTGELFF
>16|TRBD2|NA|TRBJ2-3|TRBV27
TGTGCCAGCAGTTTAAGTTCGGGGGGAGGCACAGATACGCAGTATTTT
CASSLSSGGGTDTQYF
>16|TRBD2|NA|TRBJ2-7|TRBV11-2
TGTGCCAGCAGCCTAGTGGCTAGCGGACGCTCCTACGAGCAGTACTTC
CASSLVASGRSYEQYF
>18|TRBD2|NA|TRBJ2-2|TRBV3-1/TRBV3-2
TGTGCCAGCAGCCAGGGACTAGCGGGAGACCCCAACACCGGGGAGCTGTTTTTT
CASSQGLAGDPNTGELFF
>14|NA|NA|TRBJ1-4|TRBV7-9
TGTGCCAGCAGCTTAGGTATGCAGCGCGAAAAACTGTTTTTT
CASSLGMQREKLFF
>14|NA|NA|TRBJ1-1|TRBV7-9
TGTGCCAGCAGCTTAAAGGCGGCGAACACTGAAGCTTTCTTT
CASSLKAANTEAFF
>17|NA|NA|TRBJ2-3|TRBV19
TGTGCCAGTAGCCCCCGGGTATCCCGAGGGTACACAGATACGCAGTATTTT
CASSPRVSRGYTDTQYF
>15|NA|few|TRBJ2-2|TRBV6-5
TGTGCCAGCAGTTACGGGACACTTCTTACCGGGGAGCTGTTTTTT
CASSYGTLLTGELFF
>15|NA|once|TRBJ2-3|TRBV3-1/TRBV3-2
TGTGCCAGCAGCCAAGATCCCGGCAGGGCCGATACGCAGTATTTT
CASSQDPGRADTQYF
>13|NA|NA|TRBJ1-2|TRBV6-5
TGTGCCAGCTCCTCCACTTTCCAGAGGGGCTACACCTTC
CASSSTFQRGYTF
>11|TRBD2|NA|TRBJ2-6|TRBV12-3/TRBV12-4
TGTGCCAGCAGCCTCGGGGGGGTCCTGACTTTC
CASSLGGVLTF
>15|TRBD2|NA|TRBJ2-4|TRBV19
TGTGCCAGTAGAGCGGGAGGGTTAGCCAAAAACATTCAGTACTTC
CASRAGGLAKNIQYF
>14|NA|NA|TRBJ1-3|TRBV3-1/TRBV3-2
TGTGCCAGCAGCCAAGACAGCCGGAGGAACACCATATATTTT
CASSQDSRRNTIYF
>15|NA|NA|TRBJ1-5|TRBV4-1
TGCGCCAGCAGCCAAGGTGCAGGGGCCAATCAGCCCCAGCATTTT
CASSQGAGANQPQHF
>13|NA|once|TRBJ2-7|TRBV4-1
TGCGCCAGCAGCCAAGATCAAGAGGACGAGCAGTACTTC
CASSQDQEDEQYF
>12|NA|NA|TRBJ2-2|TRBV2
TGTGCCAGCAGTTATGACAGTGCCCTCCTGTTTTTT
CASSYDSALLFF
>13|TRBD1|NA|TRBJ2-7|TRBV19
TGTGCCAGTAGTATCCAAGGGGGCCTCGAGCAGTACTTC
CASSIQGGLEQYF
>16|TRBD1|NA|TRBJ1-3|TRBV6-5
TGTGCCAGCAGTTTAATGGACAGGGTAGCTGGAAACACCATATATTTT
CASSLMDRVAGNTIYF
>14|TRBD1|NA|TRBJ1-2|TRBV11-1
TGTGCCAGCAGCTTAGGAATGACAGGGTCTGGCTACACCTTC
CASSLGMTGSGYTF
>14|TRBD1|NA|TRBJ1-1|TRBV7-9
TGTGCCAGCGCGGCCAGGGGGCAGGGCACTGAAGCTTTCTTT
CASAARGQGTEAFF
>17|TRBD2|few|TRBJ2-1|TRBV27
TGTGCCAGCAGTTTCTTACCCGGGACTAGAAGTTCAAATGAGCAGTTCTTC
CASSFLPGTRSSNEQFF
>15|NA|NA|TRBJ2-1|TRBV5-1
TGCGCCAGCAGCTTGAGTCCCGGGAGAGACAATGAGCAGTTCTTC
CASSLSPGRDNEQFF
>13|NA|once|TRBJ2-7|TRBV27
TGTGCCAGCAGTTTATCCCTGTATTACGAGCAGTACTTC
CASSLSLYYEQYF
>15|TRBD2|NA|TRBJ2-1|TRBV15
TGTGCCACCAGCAGAATAGCGGGATCTTTCAATGAGCAGTTCTTC
CATSRIAGSFNEQFF
>15|TRBD2|NA|TRBJ2-3|TRBV7-3
TGTGCCAGCAGCCTAGCGGGGGCTAGCACAGATACGCAGTATTTT
CASSLAGASTDTQYF
>15|TRBD1|NA|TRBJ1-3|TRBV6-5
TGTGCCAGCAGTTTAGGGGGCGCCCCTGGAAACACCATATATTTT
CASSLGGAPGNTIYF
>15|NA|NA|TRBJ2-1|TRBV5-6
TGTGCCAGCAGCTTGAATCAGGGGTCCTACAATGAGCAGTTCTTC
CASSLNQGSYNEQFF
>11|NA|NA|TRBJ2-5|TRBV7-9
TGTGCCAGCACCAGGGAGGAGACCCAGTACTTC
CASTREETQYF